This is a list of T cell receptor beta chains from one sample in a study of shared clonotypes between healthy human individuals. Produced via immunoSEQ multiplex PCR; TCRdb's table is partial and in-frame only. This table has hundreds of thousands of clones, about nine tenths appearing once. The sequencing sample was made of memory CD8+ T cells sorted from blood. These receptors were obtained from a young man in good health. Both conserved end residues are part of each CDR3. Fields, in order: V gene, clone size, D gene, J gene, CDR3 DNA, CDR3 protein. D genes are given only for firm matches. Some rows have no size entry. The others give once, few or many, or a class for an expanded clone.

>TRBV2|-|-|TRBJ2-7
TGTGCCAGCAGTGAAGTAGTGGGCTACGAGCAGTACTTC
CASSEVVGYEQYF
>TRBV7-2|-|-|TRBJ2-5
TGTGCCAGCAGCTTATTTTTCTCACCCAAAGAGACCCAGTACTTC
CASSLFFSPKETQYF
>TRBV6-1|-|TRBD2|TRBJ2-7
TGTGCCAGCAGTGAATTCGGGGGGACCTACGAGCAGTACTTC
CASSEFGGTYEQYF
>TRBV7-9|once|TRBD2|TRBJ2-3
TGTGCCAGCAGCCCGAGACTAGCTGATACGCAGTATTTT
CASSPRLADTQYF
>TRBV27|-|-|TRBJ1-5
TGTGCCAGCTCCCGACGGTCCGGGAGGAGCAATCAGCCCCAGCATTTT
CASSRRSGRSNQPQHF
>TRBV6-6|-|TRBD1|TRBJ1-3
TGTGCCAGCAGTTACTGGGACAGTACTGGAAACACCATATATTTT
CASSYWDSTGNTIYF
>TRBV29-1|-|-|TRBJ2-7
TGCAGCGTTGAAGGCTGGGGGGATTACGAGCAGTACTTC
CSVEGWGDYEQYF
>TRBV5-6|-|-|TRBJ2-7
TGTGCCAGCAGCTTTCAGGGTTCGTACGAGCAGTACTTC
CASSFQGSYEQYF
>TRBV6-1|-|-|TRBJ1-6
TGTGCCAGCAGTGAATCCAGGGAATTCGATAATTCACCCCTCCACTTT
CASSESREFDNSPLHF
>TRBV7-7|-|-|TRBJ2-7
TGTGCTAGCAGCCCGGGACTTCCCTACGAGCAGTACTTC
CASSPGLPYEQYF
>TRBV30|-|-|TRBJ2-7
TGTGCCTGGAGCCCCGACAGCGCCCCCTCCTACGAGCAGTACTTC
CAWSPDSAPSYEQYF
>TRBV13|once|-|TRBJ2-1
TGTGCCAGCAGCTCCAGGGAGACTAGTGGTGAGCAGTTCTTC
CASSSRETSGEQFF
>TRBV4-2|-|TRBD2|TRBJ2-7
TGTGCCAGCAGCCAAGCAGGTAGCGGGAGCTGGGCGCAGTACTTC
CASSQAGSGSWAQYF
>TRBV6-1|-|-|TRBJ2-1
TGTGCCAGCAGAAGTGACAGAGGCTCCTACAATGAGCAGTTCTTC
CASRSDRGSYNEQFF
>TRBV28|-|-|TRBJ2-5
TGTGCCAGCAGTTTTCGTCGCGGTGGACACAATGAGTACTTC
CASSFRRGGHNEYF
>TRBV10-2|once|TRBD1|TRBJ2-3
TGCGCCAGCAGGCAACAGGGGGCCAGCACAGATACGCAGTATTTT
CASRQQGASTDTQYF
>TRBV7-9|-|-|TRBJ2-7
TGTGCCAGCAGCTATTCGGGGCAGGGGAGCGACGAGCAGTACTTC
CASSYSGQGSDEQYF